This T cell receptor beta chain was sequenced during a study of cytomegalovirus exposure and HLA in healthy donors. Findings of the study overall: Among the CMV-associated chains, a few were confirmed in vitro as specific for CMV antigens. The authors enumerated under 200 TCR beta chains as linked to cytomegalovirus.

In germline, CDR1 is SGHTA, CDR2 FQGTGA. The CDR3 contains 15 residues. Trimming took 4 bases from V and 7 from J; bases not matched to a gene: 4. Details on this clone: Its antigen remains unknown.

TCRdb's copy holds only in-frame clones and misses some; the assay was immunoSEQ multiplex PCR. Among 90,000 to 110,000 clones listed, about nine tenths were seen once. The chain joins TRBV7-3 to TRBJ2-1, with 13 bases matching TRBD2. This clonotype was sampled from a woman aged 18 to 35 in good health and CMV-seronegative. The sequencing sample was made of PBMCs. CDR3 loop: CASSSSTSGGNEQFF. CDR3 sequence (DNA): TGTGCCAGCAGCTCCTCGACTAGCGGGGGGAATGAGCAGTTCTTC.